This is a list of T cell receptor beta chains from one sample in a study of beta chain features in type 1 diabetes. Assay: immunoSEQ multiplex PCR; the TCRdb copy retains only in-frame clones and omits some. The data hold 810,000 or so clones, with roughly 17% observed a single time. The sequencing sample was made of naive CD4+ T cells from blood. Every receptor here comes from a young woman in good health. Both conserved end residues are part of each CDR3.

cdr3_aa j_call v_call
CASSPGRHEQFF TRBJ2-1 TRBV19
CASSLDRAGANVLTF TRBJ2-6 TRBV6-1
CASSLPPTGGEQYF TRBJ2-7 TRBV28
CASSFPGNQPQHF TRBJ1-5 TRBV7-2
CASMGWGEQYF TRBJ2-7 TRBV28
CSGGIYNEQFF TRBJ2-1 TRBV29-1
CASSLDGLQSSYNEQFF TRBJ2-1 TRBV5-4
CASSPPRGSRYEQYF TRBJ2-7 TRBV7-2
CASYSPGGNYGYTF TRBJ1-2 TRBV27
CSVDGQGDEQFF TRBJ2-1 TRBV29-1
CASSLDATTDTQYF TRBJ2-3 TRBV5-1
CASSLDPVSKLGGGEKLFF TRBJ1-4 TRBV5-8
CASSQDWGGSGELFF TRBJ2-2 TRBV4-2
CASALLPGETQYF TRBJ2-5 TRBV5-1
CASSLGNGADTQYF TRBJ2-3 TRBV5-4
CASSSQRDQPQHF TRBJ1-5 TRBV4-3
CASSQNALAGGYNEQFF TRBJ2-1 TRBV23-1
CAISESRGNPEAFF TRBJ1-1 TRBV10-3
CAAGLAGGFGELFF TRBJ2-2 TRBV6-1
CASSLVVANEQFF TRBJ2-1 TRBV5-1
CASSPGRDGQPQHF TRBJ1-5 TRBV19
CASSMGSHNEQFF TRBJ2-1 TRBV19
CASSRQGDQPQHF TRBJ1-5 TRBV6-1
CASSPNRMDTQYF TRBJ2-3 TRBV7-2
CATSRGTTYEQYF TRBJ2-7 TRBV15
CASRTRDRERLNTEAFF TRBJ1-1 TRBV12-2
CASSLEVGTDTQYF TRBJ2-3 TRBV27
CASTPARPGELFF TRBJ2-2 TRBV7-9
CASSLETLTGGRGYTF TRBJ1-2 TRBV28
CASSSPWWTGTNEKLFF TRBJ1-4 TRBV7-9
CASSPSTGSTGELFF TRBJ2-2 TRBV13
CASSQEMNTEAFF TRBJ1-1 TRBV11-1
CASSQPLQGGRYSNQPQHF TRBJ1-5 TRBV14
CATSREGSGSYEQYF NA TRBV15
CATSRVPTSADTQYF TRBJ2-3 TRBV15
CASSSERSGPQHF TRBJ1-5 TRBV10-2
CASSPIRGPGFYEQYF TRBJ2-7 TRBV25-1
CASSLVVSSYNEQFF TRBJ2-1 TRBV5-1
CASSQAVGSGEQYF TRBJ2-7 TRBV9
CSVNGRFADTQYF TRBJ2-3 TRBV29-1
CASSQVGREETQYF TRBJ2-5 TRBV4-1
CASSPLYQRGYVGNEQFF TRBJ2-1 TRBV27
CASSTGGASGNTIYF TRBJ1-3 TRBV7-2
CASSPWTSGSSETQYF TRBJ2-5 TRBV19
CASSLRGAGETQYF TRBJ2-5 TRBV7-2
CASSQILAGSTDTQYF TRBJ2-3 TRBV13
CASSPSLGQGSYEQYF TRBJ2-7 TRBV11-2
CASSLGPAGVQPQHF TRBJ1-5 TRBV5-6
CASSPRQGRYTF TRBJ1-2 TRBV28
CASSPPATARQGRDEQFF TRBJ2-1 TRBV18
CASSSPGSTDTQYF TRBJ2-3 TRBV28
CASSSSISGEQFF TRBJ2-1 TRBV19
CASSLHREEETQYF TRBJ2-5 TRBV5-4
CASSIASTDTQYF TRBJ2-3 TRBV18
CASSLGRHTEAFF TRBJ1-1 TRBV18
CASSFPKTSGLSEQYF TRBJ2-7 TRBV7-2
CASSLAGLATEQYF TRBJ2-7 TRBV5-1
CASRSRNRRRQYF TRBJ2-7 TRBV12-2
CASSIRAEAGELFF TRBJ2-2 TRBV19